The sequence of this TCR beta chain was determined in a study of Graves' ophthalmopathy and Graves' hyperthyroidism. The CDR3 consists of 16 residues. CDR1 is MNHEY, CDR2 SVGEGT, per germline. Trimming stripped 2 bases from V and 2 bases from J, with 13 bases between. TCR beta CDR3 amplification used RNA transcripts. HTBI-primed RT-PCR formed the first round, and a multiplex PCR formed the second. Each CDR3 protein is one row after TCRdb ran MiXCR on the multiplex PCR reads. There are about 1.2 million distinct CDR3 sequences in the sample; about 36% occur only once, and over 8.5% lies in the top ten.

Sequenced sample: peripheral blood or thyroid tissue (not recorded which). The chain carries TRBV6-2 or TRBV6-3 and TRBJ1-5, with no clear D. This clonotype was obtained from an adult man with Graves' hyperthyroidism. The CDR3 is CASSYDGLFGNQPQHF. DNA of the CDR3: TGTGCCAGCAGTTACGACGGACTATTTGGCAATCAGCCCCAGCATTTT.